The rows below give T cell receptor beta chains drawn from one sample of a study of T cell changes during pregnancy in multiple sclerosis. Sequencing was performed with immunoSEQ multiplex PCR; in TCRdb, only in-frame clones are kept and a portion is missing. This sample carries over 65,000 clones, around 94% of them seen once, and the ten largest clones take approximately 0.58%. Sequences were derived from peripheral blood, sampled in the third trimester of pregnancy. The receptors were gathered from a female donor with multiple sclerosis, enrolled in a pregnancy study. Each CDR3 is given with its conserved first and last residue. The order of the fields is CDR3 length, V gene, J gene, clone size, D gene, CDR3 protein, CDR3 DNA. The D gene is left open where the match is weak. Part of the rows lack a size; the others show once, few, many or a class for expanded clones.

>15|TRBV7-2|TRBJ2-7|.|.
CASSLGRGNFYEQYF
TGTGCCAGCAGCCTGGGGCGGGGCAACTTCTACGAGCAGTACTTC
>13|TRBV9|TRBJ2-1|.|.
CASNPDTRDEQFF
TGTGCCAGCAACCCCGACACCCGCGATGAGCAGTTCTTC
>16|TRBV7-9|TRBJ1-5|.|TRBD1
CASSLVHRGINQPQHF
TGTGCCAGCAGCTTAGTGCACAGGGGTATCAATCAGCCCCAGCATTTT
>12|TRBV19|TRBJ2-7|.|.
CASEDTGYEQYF
TGTGCCAGTGAGGATACAGGCTACGAGCAGTACTTC
>13|TRBV30|TRBJ2-7|once|TRBD2
CASRTSGGPDQYF
TGTGCCTCGCGGACTAGCGGGGGGCCGGACCAGTACTTC
>14|TRBV14|TRBJ2-7|.|TRBD1
CASSQGTGSYEQYF
TGTGCCAGCAGCCAAGGGACAGGGTCCTACGAGCAGTACTTC
>12|TRBV7-2|TRBJ1-2|.|TRBD1
CASSSGGYGYTF
TGTGCCAGCAGCTCAGGGGGCTATGGCTACACCTTC
>14|TRBV7-2|TRBJ2-3|.|TRBD2
CASSVRGATDTQYF
TGTGCCAGCAGCGTGCGGGGGGCCACAGATACGCAGTATTTT
>14|TRBV11-2|TRBJ1-2|.|.
CASSLAPANYGYTF
TGTGCCAGCAGCTTAGCCCCAGCTAACTATGGCTACACCTTC
>14|TRBV7-3|TRBJ1-5|.|.
CASSLVYRVQPQHF
TGTGCCAGCAGCTTGGTTTACAGGGTTCAGCCCCAGCATTTT
>16|TRBV5-1|TRBJ1-4|.|.
CASSGDGVRGGEKLFF
TGCGCCAGCAGCGGCGACGGGGTAAGGGGAGGTGAAAAACTGTTTTTT
>16|TRBV9|TRBJ2-7|.|TRBD2
CASSVGGLAGSYEQYF
TGTGCCAGCAGCGTAGGGGGACTAGCGGGGTCCTACGAGCAGTACTTC
>17|TRBV18|TRBJ1-5|.|TRBD1
CASSPPNGTAINQPQHF
TGTGCCAGCTCACCACCGAATGGGACAGCGATCAATCAGCCCCAGCATTTT
>12|TRBV29-1|TRBJ1-1|.|.
CSVGQTNTEAFF
TGCAGCGTTGGACAGACGAACACTGAAGCTTTCTTT
>9|TRBV20-1|TRBJ1-2|.|.
CSSGDGYTF
TGCAGTTCAGGGGATGGCTACACCTTC
>16|TRBV27|TRBJ1-2|.|.
CASSLEGVDRIGGYTF
TGTGCCAGCAGCCTAGAAGGGGTGGACAGAATTGGCGGCTACACCTTC
>17|TRBV2|TRBJ2-1|.|TRBD2
CASSLTTSGGGANEQFF
TGTGCCAGCAGTCTCACAACCAGTGGGGGGGGAGCCAATGAGCAGTTCTTC
>17|TRBV7-8|TRBJ1-4|.|.
CASRLRAGPATNEKLFF
TGTGCCAGCAGACTCAGGGCTGGGCCTGCAACTAATGAAAAACTGTTTTTT
>15|TRBV10-3|TRBJ2-5|.|TRBD1
CAIRADRGLGETQYF
TGTGCCATCAGAGCGGACAGGGGGTTAGGAGAGACCCAGTACTTC
>13|TRBV7-8|TRBJ1-1|.|.
CASSLDRVTEAFF
TGTGCCAGCAGCTTAGACAGGGTCACTGAAGCTTTCTTT
>14|TRBV9|TRBJ2-7|.|TRBD2
CASSVTAGGYEQYF
TGTGCCAGCAGCGTGACCGCGGGGGGCTACGAGCAGTACTTC
>14|TRBV10-1|TRBJ1-6|once|TRBD1
CASTGGGRNSPLHF
TGCGCCAGCACAGGGGGCGGTCGTAATTCACCCCTCCACTTT
>13|TRBV5-4|TRBJ2-7|.|TRBD1
CASSLVQGGVGDF
TGTGCCAGCAGCTTAGTACAGGGGGGAGTAGGGGACTTC
>15|TRBV15|TRBJ1-6|.|TRBD1
CATSRAGQGRSPLHF
TGTGCCACCAGCAGGGCAGGACAGGGGCGTTCACCCCTCCACTTT
>14|TRBV27|TRBJ2-7|.|TRBD1
CATGPGQGYREQYF
TGTGCCACCGGGCCGGGACAGGGCTATCGGGAGCAGTACTTC
>13|TRBV30|TRBJ1-5|.|.
CALSMGGNQPQHF
TGTGCCTTGAGTATGGGAGGCAATCAGCCCCAGCATTTT
>14|TRBV4-3|TRBJ1-1|.|TRBD1
CASSQLQGAGEAFF
TGCGCCAGCAGCCAACTACAGGGGGCTGGTGAAGCTTTCTTT
>15|TRBV19|TRBJ2-5|.|TRBD2
CASSIAGGIQETQYF
TGTGCCAGTAGTATAGCGGGGGGTATACAAGAGACCCAGTACTTC
>13|TRBV18|TRBJ1-2|.|.
CASSPLEAYGYTF
TGTGCCAGCTCACCATTGGAGGCCTATGGCTACACCTTC
>14|TRBV10-3|TRBJ2-7|.|.
CATHGTAGSYEQYF
TGTGCCACCCACGGGACAGCGGGTTCTTACGAGCAGTACTTC
>13|TRBV6-4|TRBJ1-5|.|.
CASSEGSNQPQHF
TGTGCCAGCAGCGAGGGCAGTAATCAGCCCCAGCATTTT
>16|TRBV19|TRBJ2-5|.|TRBD1
CASSIGVSGGYETQYF
TGTGCCAGTAGTATAGGGGTATCAGGGGGTTACGAGACCCAGTACTTC
>11|TRBV20-1|TRBJ2-1|.|.
CSGPAAGKQFF
TGCAGTGGCCCCGCGGCAGGGAAGCAGTTCTTC
>16|TRBV7-8|TRBJ1-2|.|.
CASSRERRLSNYGYTF
TGTGCCAGCAGCCGCGAGAGGCGGCTTTCTAACTATGGCTACACCTTC
>14|TRBV27|TRBJ2-3|.|.
CASSLYVGMNTQYF
TGTGCCAGCAGTTTATACGTCGGGATGAATACGCAGTATTTT
>12|TRBV29-1|TRBJ1-1|once|.
CSVDFKNTEAFF
TGCAGCGTCGACTTTAAGAACACTGAAGCTTTCTTT
>12|TRBV6-5|TRBJ1-2|.|TRBD1
CASSGQGYGYTF
TGTGCCAGCAGTGGACAGGGGTATGGCTACACCTTC
>17|TRBV5-1|TRBJ2-2|.|TRBD1
CASSLSGTGLYTGELFF
TGCGCCAGCAGCTTGAGTGGGACAGGCTTATACACCGGGGAGCTGTTTTTT
>15|TRBV9|TRBJ1-6|.|.
CASSANSLGNSPLHF
TGTGCCAGCAGCGCCAACAGTTTGGGTAATTCACCCCTCCACTTT
>16|TRBV7-2|TRBJ2-7|once|TRBD2
CASSFTSGGVPYEQYF
TGTGCCAGCAGCTTCACTAGCGGGGGGGTACCCTACGAGCAGTACTTC
>13|TRBV6-5|TRBJ1-3|.|.
CASRQTGTSTIYF
TGTGCCAGCAGACAAACAGGGACTAGCACCATATATTTT
>14|TRBV2|TRBJ2-5|.|.
CASSEAQYQETQYF
TGTGCCAGCAGTGAAGCACAGTACCAAGAGACCCAGTACTTC
>15|TRBV4-3|TRBJ1-2|.|.
CASSQPPHREHGYTF
TGCGCCAGCAGCCAGCCCCCCCACAGGGAACATGGCTACACCTTC
>11|TRBV20-1|TRBJ2-5|once|.
CSADNQETQYF
TGCAGTGCTGACAACCAAGAGACCCAGTACTTC
>14|TRBV5-6|TRBJ2-3|.|.
CASSLTGVTDTQYF
TGTGCCAGCAGCCTGACCGGGGTGACAGATACGCAGTATTTT
>17|TRBV14|TRBJ1-1|.|TRBD1
CASSQLRQGGGNTEAFF
TGTGCCAGCAGCCAACTTCGACAGGGTGGTGGGAACACTGAAGCTTTCTTT
>13|TRBV5-1|TRBJ1-4|once|.
CASSQRGNEKLFF
TGCGCCAGCAGTCAGCGGGGAAATGAAAAACTGTTTTTT
>15|TRBV11-2|TRBJ1-2|.|.
CASSPLVAANYGYTF
TGTGCCAGCAGCCCCTTGGTGGCGGCGAACTATGGCTACACCTTC
>15|TRBV5-4|TRBJ1-2|once|.
CASSLEDLRGYGYTF
TGTGCCAGCAGCTTGGAAGATCTCAGGGGCTATGGCTACACCTTC
>15|TRBV14|TRBJ1-6|.|TRBD1
CASSARQGSNSPLHF
TGTGCCAGCAGCGCCCGACAGGGGAGTAATTCACCCCTCCACTTT
>17|TRBV9|TRBJ2-7|.|TRBD2
CASSPKGSGGLLYEQYF
TGTGCCAGCAGCCCAAAGGGTAGCGGGGGGCTTCTCTACGAGCAGTACTTC